The 30 T cell receptor beta chains below come from one sample, sequenced in a study of Ad26.COV2.S vaccination and SARS-CoV-2 variants. As to treatment: about 20 received Ad26.COV2.S at low or high dose, single or two shots; about 5 received placebo; per-sample allocation not given. The study sampled participants on day 63 after the first vaccine or placebo injection. The protocol was immunoSEQ multiplex PCR, while the TCRdb copy is restricted to in-frame clones and leaves out a portion. The table shows more than 300,000 clones, with around 85% occurring only once. The input for sequencing was peripheral blood, taken in a trial of Ad26.COV2.S vaccine versus placebo. All receptors derive from a person aged 18-60 years who received the Ad26.COV2.S COVID-19 vaccine or a placebo.

The chain carries TRBV19 and TRBJ1-6, with D possibly matching TRBD1 (5 bases). The V end was cut by 6 bases, the J end by 5 bases, with 14 bases between. CDR1 LNHDA and CDR2 SQIVND come from the germline V gene (reference sequence). This CDR3 is 15 amino acids long. The CDR3 DNA follows: TGTGCCAGTAGGGGGCCAGGGAGCGATAATTCACCCCTCCACTTT. It specifies CASRGPGSDNSPLHF.

This chain uses TRBV7-9 with TRBJ2-7, with D possibly matching TRBD2 (6 bases). Germline CDR1 and CDR2: SEHNR and FQNEAQ (reference sequence). V was pared by 5 bases and J by 4 bases, with 12 bases between. CDR3 size: 13 residues. The CDR3 region has the DNA TGTGCCAGCAGCGGGACTCACGCGTACGAGCAGTACTTC. As protein: CASSGTHAYEQYF.

The chain carries TRBV18 and TRBJ2-1; 9 bases map to TRBD1. CDR3 length: 15 residues. Per the germline V gene, CDR1 is KGHSH and CDR2 is LQKENI. The junction had 6 bases not matched to a gene; V was cut back by 6 bases and J by 3 bases. The CDR3, as DNA: TGTGCCAGCTCTCTGGACAGGGGACGCTACAATGAGCAGTTCTTC. Its translation is CASSLDRGRYNEQFF.

The V and J genes are TRBV11-3 and TRBJ2-1; 9 bases line up with TRBD2. CDR1 and CDR2 (germline): SGHNT, YENEEA. This CDR3 is 20 amino acids long. Trimming at V came to 0 bases and at J to 3 bases, leaving 15 bases not matched to a gene. The CDR3 region is CASSLDFFVSGGLHYNEQFF. The CDR3 coding sequence is TGTGCCAGCAGCTTAGATTTTTTCGTAAGCGGGGGGCTCCACTACAATGAGCAGTTCTTC. The whole variable domain, remainder taken from reference TRBV11-3 and TRBJ2-1, is EAGVVQSPRYKIIEKKQPVAFWCNPISGHNTLYWYLQNLGQGPELLIRYENEEAVDDSQLPKDRFSAERLKGVDSTLKIQPAELGDSAVYLCASSLDFFVSGGLHYNEQFFGPGTRLTVL.

This chain joins TRBV28 and TRBJ2-7; D call uncertain. The V end was cut by 6 bases, the J end by 4 bases, with 22 bases between. Germline-derived CDR1 and CDR2 are MDHEN and SYDVKM. This CDR3 region has 16 residues. As DNA, the CDR3 is TGTGCCAGCAGCCCCCAGAAATTTCGGTCCGGTTACGAGCAGTACTTC. Translating gives CASSPQKFRSGYEQYF.

The V call is TRBV19, the J call TRBJ2-2; TRBD2 agrees at 9 bases. After removal of 6 bases from V and 6 bases from J, the junction contained 11 bases not matched to a gene. The CDR3 length is 16 residues. Germline-derived CDR1 and CDR2 are LNHDA and SQIVND (reference sequence). This CDR3 reads CASRVGGGALAGELFF. In nucleotides, the CDR3 is TGTGCCAGTAGGGTTGGCGGGGGGGCGCTCGCCGGGGAGCTGTTTTTT. Full variable domain (remainder filled in from reference TRBV19 and TRBJ2-2): DGGITQSPKYLFRKEGQNVTLSCEQNLNHDAMYWYRQDPGQGLRLIYYSQIVNDFQKGDIAEGYSVSREKKESFPLTVTSAQKNPTAFYLCASRVGGGALAGELFFGEGSRLTVL.

The chain links TRBV28 to TRBJ2-1; a possible D gene is TRBD2 (6 bases). Germline V gene sequence: CDR1 MDHEN, CDR2 SYDVKM. V was cut by 4 bases and J by 4 bases, with 17 bases left in between. This CDR3 spans 16 amino acids. In DNA form, the CDR3 reads TGTGCCAGCAGTTCAAGACACCCGGGGGTATACAATGAGCAGTTCTTC. Translated, it gives CASSSRHPGVYNEQFF.

The rearrangement joins TRBV5-6 to TRBJ2-1, with D unresolved. The CDR3 runs 12 residues. V was clipped by 3 bases and J by 7 bases, with 8 bases between them. CDR1 and CDR2 from the germline V gene are SGHDT and YYEEEE. As DNA, the CDR3 is TGTGCCAGCAGCTCCATTGGGAATGAGCAGTTCTTC. Translating gives CASSSIGNEQFF.

The chain employs TRBV30 and TRBJ1-2; 8 bases are a match to TRBD1. V gave up 5 bases and J gave up 4 bases; unmatched junction bases: 6. Germline CDR1 GTSNPN, CDR2 SVGIG (reference sequence). The CDR3 consists of 13 residues. The CDR3 region has the DNA TGTGCCTGGTCGACAGGGGCGGCCTATGGCTACACCTTC. Amino acids: CAWSTGAAYGYTF.

V is TRBV27 and J is TRBJ1-1, with D hard to call. V shed 0 bases and J shed 8 bases, with 10 bases lying between them. CDR1 is MNHEY, CDR2 SMNVEV, per germline (reference sequence). The CDR3 runs to 13 residues. The DNA for the CDR3 is TGTGCCAGCAGTTTATCAGGGTTCAGCGAAGCTTTCTTT. Its protein is CASSLSGFSEAFF.

This chain links TRBV28 with TRBJ2-7; D is tentatively TRBD1 or TRBD2 (5 bases each). Germline V lookup: CDR1 MDHEN, CDR2 SYDVKM. The germline V and J ends were trimmed by 8 bases and 5 bases, with 13 bases remaining between them. This CDR3 region has 12 residues. CDR3 sequence reads: CASERGRDEQYF. Written as DNA, the CDR3 is TGTGCCAGCGAACGGGGCAGAGACGAGCAGTACTTC.

V gene TRBV9 combines with J gene TRBJ1-1; D may be TRBD1 (5 bases). Germline CDR1 SGDLS, CDR2 YYNGEE. The CDR3 has 15 amino acids. V lost 0 bases and J lost 4, with 13 bases in between. The CDR3 region is CASSVGASGGTEAFF. CDR3 nucleotide sequence: TGTGCCAGCAGCGTAGGGGCCAGCGGGGGCACTGAAGCTTTCTTT.

V gene TRBV5-1 combines with J gene TRBJ1-1, with TRBD1 matching over 7 bases. CDR1 and CDR2 (germline): SGHRS, YFSETQ. Losses at the gene ends were 7 bases for V and 1 base for J; bases not matched to a gene: 7. This CDR3 has 14 residues. This CDR3 reads CASFRGGSNTEAFF. For the CDR3, the DNA is TGCGCCAGCTTTCGAGGGGGCTCGAACACTGAAGCTTTCTTT.

This clone was picked up one time. The chain employs TRBV5-1 and TRBJ1-1; D call uncertain. V dropped 1 base and J dropped 4 bases, with 14 bases sitting between them. CDR1 and CDR2 from the germline V gene are SGHRS and YFSETQ. The CDR3 runs to 15 residues. CDR3 residues: CASSLRVPGSTEAFF. In DNA form, the CDR3 reads TGCGCCAGCAGCTTGCGAGTACCGGGGAGCACTGAAGCTTTCTTT.

This clone was found once. The chain recombines TRBV5-6 with TRBJ2-7; possible D gene TRBD2, 5 bases. The germline CDR1 and CDR2 sequences are SGHDT and YYEEEE. This CDR3 region has 14 residues. V lost 0 bases and J lost 4, with 11 bases in between. The CDR3 here is CASSLDLRGYEQYF. The CDR3 nucleotides are TGTGCCAGCAGCTTGGACCTCCGAGGGTACGAGCAGTACTTC.

The rearrangement links TRBV7-9 to TRBJ2-2; possibly TRBD1 for D (6 bases). Trimming shortened V by 0 bases and J by 7 bases, and 12 bases separated the two germline ends. The CDR3 has 15 amino acids. From germline, CDR1 is SEHNR and CDR2 FQNEAQ (reference sequence). Here the CDR3 reads CASSLATGPIGELFF. DNA for the CDR3: TGTGCCAGCAGCTTAGCTACAGGGCCGATCGGGGAGCTGTTTTTT.

A few counts support this clone. The chain recombines TRBV5-1 with TRBJ2-5; D gene unclear. Germline assignment: CDR1 SGHRS and CDR2 YFSETQ. The CDR3 covers 14 residues. Trimming took off 0 bases at V and 5 bases at J, with 11 bases between the two ends. DNA for the CDR3: TGCGCCAGCAGCTTGGGGAAGGGTCTCGAGACCCAGTACTTC. Its translation is CASSLGKGLETQYF.

This clone was found once. V and J are TRBV18 and TRBJ1-1; D not resolved. The germline V gene has CDR1 KGHSH and CDR2 LQKENI. The V gene lost 3 bases and the J gene lost 0 bases, with 14 bases spanning the gap. The CDR3 is made up of 16 amino acids. The CDR3 nucleotides are TGTGCCAGCTCACCTCTAGGCGGTGGACTGAACACTGAAGCTTTCTTT. Encoded protein: CASSPLGGGLNTEAFF. The whole variable domain, remainder taken from reference TRBV18 and TRBJ1-1, is NAGVMQNPRHLVRRRGQEARLRCSPMKGHSHVYWYRQLPEEGLKFMVYLQKENIIDESGMPKERFSAEFPKEGPSILRIQQVVRGDSAAYFCASSPLGGGLNTEAFFGQGTRLTVV.

The CDR3 coding sequence is TGTGCCAGCAGCTTAGGAAAGGGGAGCGGTGAAGCTTTCTTT. This sequence encodes CASSLGKGSGEAFF. V usage is TRBV7-2 and J usage is TRBJ1-1; a possible D gene is TRBD1 (5 bases). V was pared by 1 base and J by 7 bases, with 13 bases between. The CDR3 length is 14 residues. Germline V gene data show CDR1 as SGHTA and CDR2 as FQGNSA. Full variable domain (missing parts from reference TRBV7-2 and TRBJ1-1): GAGVSQSPSNKVTEKGKDVELRCDPISGHTALYWYRQSLGQGLEFLIYFQGNSAPDKSGLPSDRFSAERTGGSVSTLTIQRTQQEDSAVYLCASSLGKGSGEAFFGQGTRLTVV.

This chain joins TRBV25-1 and TRBJ2-7, with D possibly being TRBD2 (5 bases). CDR1 is MGHDK and CDR2 is SYGVNS in the germline V gene. The germline V and J ends were trimmed by 8 bases and 2 bases, with 13 bases remaining between them. The CDR3 is 13 amino acids. The CDR3 region is CASGGPGTYEQYF. DNA for the CDR3: TGTGCCAGCGGAGGTCCGGGCACCTACGAGCAGTACTTC.

As regards this clone: At one end the junction does not follow the germline gene, possibly because of a read error. J is TRBJ1-2 and V is TRBV7-3; D unclear. The CDR3 has 15 residues. In germline, CDR1 is SGHTA, CDR2 FQGTGA. CDR3 in DNA: TGTGCCAGCAGCTCTCTCCCCCGTTGGACGGGTCCCCTCCACTTC. Translated, it gives CASSSLPRWTGPLHF. The variable domain in full, completed from reference TRBV7-3 and TRBJ1-2, reads GAGVSQTPSNKVTEKGKYVELRCDPISGHTALYWYRQSLGQGPEFLIYFQGTGAADDSGLPNDRFFAVRPEGSVSTLKIQRTERGDSAVYLCASSSLPRWTGPLHFGSGTRLTVV.

The chain employs TRBV6-6 and TRBJ1-1, with D maybe TRBD1 (5 bases). In germline, CDR1 is MNHNY, CDR2 SVGAGI (reference sequence). The length of the CDR3 is 16 residues. V was shortened by 5 bases and J by 1 base, with 17 bases between the two germline ends. CDR3 coding DNA: TGTGCCAGCAGTCCCACTCGGGGAGGGGAGAACACTGAAGCTTTCTTT. This translates into CASSPTRGGENTEAFF.

V usage is TRBV18 and J usage is TRBJ1-3; D is possibly TRBD1 (6 bases). This CDR3 comprises 16 residues. CDR1 and CDR2 (germline): KGHSH, LQKENI. With 0 bases removed from V and 4 bases from J, the gap between germline ends came to 13 bases. CDR3 sequence (DNA): TGTGCCAGCTCACCACCGGGACTTGGGGGCGGAAACACCATATATTTT. Translation: CASSPPGLGGGNTIYF. Full variable domain (rest looked up from reference TRBV18 and TRBJ1-3): NAGVMQNPRHLVRRRGQEARLRCSPMKGHSHVYWYRQLPEEGLKFMVYLQKENIIDESGMPKERFSAEFPKEGPSILRIQQVVRGDSAAYFCASSPPGLGGGNTIYFGEGSWLTVV.

This clone was found a few times. The chain combines TRBV5-4 with TRBJ2-2; a possible D gene is TRBD1 (6 bases). From germline, CDR1 is SGHNT and CDR2 YYREEE (reference sequence). Trimming removed 3 bases at V and 0 bases at J, with 12 bases between. This CDR3 spans 16 amino acids. The CDR3 is CASSSIQGPNTGELFF. The CDR3 DNA follows: TGTGCCAGCAGCTCGATACAGGGCCCGAACACCGGGGAGCTGTTTTTT.

This chain links TRBV6-5 with TRBJ2-1; maybe TRBD1 (6 bases). V lost 8 bases and J lost 14, with 19 bases in between. The V gene's germline CDR1 is MNHEY and CDR2 SVGAGI. The CDR3 covers 12 residues. The CDR3 here is CASARGEGQEFF. The DNA for the CDR3 is TGTGCCAGCGCCAGGGGAGAGGGGCAAGAGTTCTTC.

V and J are TRBV19 and TRBJ1-1; D gene unclear. Germline CDR1 and CDR2: LNHDA and SQIVND (reference sequence). The CDR3 is 16 residues long. V lost 4 bases and J lost 0, with 15 bases in between. The DNA of the CDR3 is TGTGCCAGTAGTACTGTGACGTATTTAATGAACACTGAAGCTTTCTTT. This gives the protein CASSTVTYLMNTEAFF.

This chain joins TRBV4-1 and TRBJ1-2; D is perhaps TRBD1 (5 bases). This CDR3 comprises 16 residues. V lost 3 bases and J 5 bases, leaving 19 bases between the germline ends. Germline V gene lookup returns CDR1 MGHRA and CDR2 YSYEKL. This chain's CDR3 is CASSQPGRRNPYGYTF. The DNA of the CDR3 is TGCGCCAGCAGCCAGCCGGGACGGAGGAACCCTTATGGCTACACCTTC.

The chain carries TRBV7-9 and TRBJ2-5; D possibly corresponds to TRBD2 (5 bases). From germline, CDR1 is SEHNR and CDR2 FQNEAQ (reference sequence). Trimming pared 1 base from V and 5 bases from J, leaving 14 bases between. The CDR3 runs to 15 residues. The DNA of the CDR3 is TGTGCCAGCAGCTTAGAGGGAGTAACCACGGAGACCCAGTACTTC. Translated: CASSLEGVTTETQYF. Drawing the rest from reference TRBV7-9 and TRBJ2-5, the complete variable domain is DTGVSQNPRHKITKRGQNVTFRCDPISEHNRLYWYRQTLGQGPEFLTYFQNEAQLEKSRLLSDRFSAERPKGSFSTLEIQRTEQGDSAMYLCASSLEGVTTETQYFGPGTRLLVL.

This chain links TRBV27 with TRBJ2-7, with D perhaps TRBD1 (6 bases). Germline lookup yields CDR1 MNHEY and CDR2 SMNVEV (reference sequence). V dropped 10 bases and J dropped 4 bases, with 17 bases sitting between them. The CDR3 spans 13 residues. The CDR3 sequence is CATAQGFAYEQYF. CDR3 DNA sequence: TGTGCCACCGCACAGGGTTTTGCGTACGAGCAGTACTTC.

The chain links TRBV14 to TRBJ2-5; D gene unclear. Trimming pared 2 bases from V and 5 bases from J, leaving 15 bases between. The CDR3 runs 15 residues. Germline lookup yields CDR1 SGHDN and CDR2 FVKESK. Written as DNA, the CDR3 is TGTGCCAGCAGCCAACGTGGTGGGGTAGTGGAGACCCAGTACTTC. This gives the protein CASSQRGGVVETQYF.